This T cell receptor beta chain emerged from a study of T cell repertoires in cytomegalovirus infection. Study in general: Public TCR beta signatures marked donors with CMV infection and the matching HLA. Study findings and constraints: It was HLA-C-restricted CMV-specific TCR beta clonotypes that dominated the response ex vivo.

This clonotype was recorded at least ten times. What it binds is unknown. TCRdb itself ran the reads through MiXCR, one entry per CDR3 protein. The sample shows some 920,000 distinct CDR3 sequences, under 40% of them seen only once. The CDR3 has 14 amino acids. Per the germline V gene, CDR1 is SGHVS and CDR2 is FQNEAQ. Unmatched junction bases numbered 3, after V lost 4 bases and J lost 1 base. The sample here was cultured CD8+ T cells from PBMCs, taken from culture after CMV antigen stimulation. The genes are TRBV7-8 and TRBJ2-7, with 8 bases lining up with TRBD1. The source is a human donor in good health (CMV status not recorded). Some clones in this sample may be carry-over from other donors' samples. The CDR3 loop is CASSSDRASYEQYF. DNA of the CDR3: TGTGCCAGCAGCTCGGACAGGGCATCCTACGAGCAGTACTTC.